This passage covers 4 T cell receptor beta chains from one sample sequenced in a study of blood T cell repertoires in COVID-19. Sequenced by immunoSEQ multiplex PCR; TCRdb stores in-frame clones only, minus some. The sample lists 330,000 or so clones, roughly 87% occurring once. Sequenced sample: PBMCs or T cells enriched from blood (not recorded which). These receptors were obtained from a woman in her 30s who had recovered from COVID-19.

The chain uses TRBV4-1 and TRBJ1-2; no firm D call. V lost 3 bases to trimming and J lost 6 bases, with 14 bases between them. The CDR3 is 14 amino acids. CDR1 and CDR2 (germline): MGHRA, YSYEKL. The CDR3 region is CASSHREAPNGYTF. In DNA form, the CDR3 reads TGCGCCAGCAGCCACCGGGAGGCCCCCAATGGCTACACCTTC.

The chain joins TRBV28 to TRBJ1-6; D uncertain. CDR3 size: 11 residues. V dropped 6 bases and J dropped 7 bases, with 4 bases sitting between them. Germline V gene sequence: CDR1 MDHEN, CDR2 SYDVKM. In nucleotides, the CDR3 is TGTGCCAGCAGGGGCAATTCACCCCTCCACTTT. It yields the protein CASRGNSPLHF. The entire variable domain, with the rest obtained from reference TRBV28 and TRBJ1-6, is as follows: DVKVTQSSRYLVKRTGEKVFLECVQDMDHENMFWYRQDPGLGLRLIYFSYDVKMKEKGDIPEGYSVSREKKERFSLILESASTNQTSMYLCASRGNSPLHFGNGTRLTVT.

V gene TRBV27 combines with J gene TRBJ2-2, with TRBD2 matching 8 bases. Trimming took 5 bases from V and 5 from J; bases not matched to a gene: 10. Looked up from germline, CDR1 is MNHEY and CDR2 is SMNVEV (reference sequence). The CDR3 sequence is 16 residues long. The DNA for the CDR3 is TGTGCCAGCAGTCCCCGCGTGGTAGCGGGAACCGGGGAGCTGTTTTTT. Its translation: CASSPRVVAGTGELFF.

Regarding this clone: Other DNA sequences of this sample code for an identical CDR3. The chain employs TRBV7-9 and TRBJ1-2, with no clear D. CDR3 length: 13 amino acids. Trimming removed 6 bases from V and 0 bases from J, with 8 bases in between. CDR1 is SEHNR and CDR2 is FQNEAQ in the germline V gene (reference sequence). Here the CDR3 reads CASRTSANYGYTF. The CDR3, as DNA: TGTGCCAGCAGAACCTCGGCTAACTATGGCTACACCTTC.